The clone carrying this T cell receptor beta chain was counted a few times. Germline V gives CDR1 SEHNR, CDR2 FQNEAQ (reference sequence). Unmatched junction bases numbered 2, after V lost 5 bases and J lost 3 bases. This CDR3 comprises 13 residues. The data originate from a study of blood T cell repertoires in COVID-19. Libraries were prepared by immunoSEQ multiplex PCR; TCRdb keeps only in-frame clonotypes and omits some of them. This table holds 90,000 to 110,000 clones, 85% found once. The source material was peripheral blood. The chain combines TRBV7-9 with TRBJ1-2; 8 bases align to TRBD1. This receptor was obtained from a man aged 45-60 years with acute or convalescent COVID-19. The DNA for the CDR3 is TGTGCCAGCAGCGAGACAGGGGACTATGGCTACACCTTC. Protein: CASSETGDYGYTF.